This TCR beta chain was sequenced during a study of blood T cell repertoires in COVID-19. Study in general: Both acute and convalescent COVID-19 samples were obtained from the United States, Italy and Spain. In each case, the material was cDNA or gDNA derived from T cells, B-cell-depleted T cells, or PBMCs.

V lost 7 bases to trimming and J lost 2 bases; unmatched junction nucleotides: 9. CDR1 SGHAT and CDR2 FQNNGV come from the germline V gene. The CDR3 length is 17 residues. Authors' data handling: The assay estimated nucleated cells by amplifying reference gene primers. TCRdb keeps only in-frame clones here, not all; method: immunoSEQ multiplex PCR. V, J and clone size are taken as reported in that table, and D and trimming were inferred from the DNA itself. The profile covers around 150,000 clones, with 85% appearing a single time and 2.5% to 4% taken by the ten largest. This receptor was taken from a human donor with acute or convalescent COVID-19. The donor label of this sample is uncertain. V is TRBV11-2 and J is TRBJ2-2, with 11 bases aligning to TRBD2. Sequenced input: peripheral blood. Here the CDR3 reads CASTLLAGGFNTGELFF. Here the CDR3 DNA reads TGTGCCAGCACCCTGCTAGCGGGGGGCTTCAACACCGGGGAGCTGTTTTTT.